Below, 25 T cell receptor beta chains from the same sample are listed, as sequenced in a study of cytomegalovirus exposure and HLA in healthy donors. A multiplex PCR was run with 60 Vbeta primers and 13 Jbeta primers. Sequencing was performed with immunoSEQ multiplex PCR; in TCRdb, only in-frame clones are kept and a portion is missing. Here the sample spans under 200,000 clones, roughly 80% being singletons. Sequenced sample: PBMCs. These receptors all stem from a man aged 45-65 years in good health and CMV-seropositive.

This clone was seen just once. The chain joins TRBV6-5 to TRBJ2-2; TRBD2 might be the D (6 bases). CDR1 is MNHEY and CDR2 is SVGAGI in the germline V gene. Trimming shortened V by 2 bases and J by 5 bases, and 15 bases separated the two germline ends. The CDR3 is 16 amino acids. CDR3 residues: CASSYPPGSGTGELFF. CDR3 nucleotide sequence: TGTGCCAGCAGTTACCCTCCCGGGAGCGGGACCGGGGAGCTGTTTTTT.

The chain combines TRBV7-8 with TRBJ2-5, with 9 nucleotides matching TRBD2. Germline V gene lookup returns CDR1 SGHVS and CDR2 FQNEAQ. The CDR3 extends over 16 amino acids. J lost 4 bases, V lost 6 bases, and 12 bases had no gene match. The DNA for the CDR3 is TGTGCCAGCAGTTCGATAGCGGGGGCCCTCTTAGAGACCCAGTACTTC. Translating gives CASSSIAGALLETQYF.

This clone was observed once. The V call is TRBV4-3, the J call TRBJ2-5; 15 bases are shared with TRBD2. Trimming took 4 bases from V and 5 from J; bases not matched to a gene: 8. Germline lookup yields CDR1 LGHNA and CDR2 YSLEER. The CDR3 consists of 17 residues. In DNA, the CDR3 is TGCGCCAGCAGCCCGGGACTAGCGGGGGGCTTACAGGAGACCCAGTACTTC. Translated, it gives CASSPGLAGGLQETQYF.

CDR3 region: CASSILNSGTGFFPYEQYF. In DNA form, the CDR3 reads TGTGCCAGCAGCATACTAAATTCCGGGACAGGGTTTTTCCCCTACGAGCAGTACTTC. The chain recombines TRBV21-1 with TRBJ2-7; the D call TRBD1 from the table was never checked on the DNA. TRBV21-1 is tagged as a pseudogene. This CDR3 spans 19 amino acids.

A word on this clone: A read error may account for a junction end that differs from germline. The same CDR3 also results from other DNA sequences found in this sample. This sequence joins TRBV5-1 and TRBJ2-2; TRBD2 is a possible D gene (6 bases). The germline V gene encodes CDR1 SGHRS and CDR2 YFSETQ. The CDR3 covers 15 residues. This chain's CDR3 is CASSLVEGPTGELFF. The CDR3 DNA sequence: TGCGCTAGCAGCTTGGTGGAGGGACCCACCGGGGAGCTGTTTTTT. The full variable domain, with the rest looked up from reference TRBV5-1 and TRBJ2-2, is KAGVTQTPRYLIKTRGQQVTLSCSPISGHRSVSWYQQTPGQGLQFLFEYFSETQRNKGNFPGRFSGRQFSNSRSEMNVSTLELGDSALYLCASSLVEGPTGELFFGEGSRLTVL.

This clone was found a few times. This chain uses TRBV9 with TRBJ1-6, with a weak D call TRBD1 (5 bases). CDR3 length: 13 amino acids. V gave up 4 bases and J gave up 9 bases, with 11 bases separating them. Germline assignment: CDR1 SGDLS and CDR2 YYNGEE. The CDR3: CASSRGDGSPLHF. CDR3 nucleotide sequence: TGTGCCAGCAGCCGCGGGGACGGTTCACCCCTCCACTTT.

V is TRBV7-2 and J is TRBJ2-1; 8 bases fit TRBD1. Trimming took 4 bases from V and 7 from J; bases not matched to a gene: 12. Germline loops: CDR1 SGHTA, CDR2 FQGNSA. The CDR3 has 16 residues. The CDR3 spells CASSYYQGAVRNEQFF. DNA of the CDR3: TGTGCCAGCAGCTATTATCAGGGGGCGGTTCGAAATGAGCAGTTCTTC.

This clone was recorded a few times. This chain's CDR3 is CASSATRNTEAFF. CDR3 nucleotides: TGTGCCAGCAGCGCTACTCGGAACACTGAAGCTTTCTTT. This rearrangement joins TRBV7-3 to TRBJ1-1, with D hard to call. The CDR3 is made up of 13 amino acids. Trimming cost V 5 bases and J 1 base, with 8 bases left between them. The V gene's germline CDR1 is SGHTA and CDR2 FQGTGA.

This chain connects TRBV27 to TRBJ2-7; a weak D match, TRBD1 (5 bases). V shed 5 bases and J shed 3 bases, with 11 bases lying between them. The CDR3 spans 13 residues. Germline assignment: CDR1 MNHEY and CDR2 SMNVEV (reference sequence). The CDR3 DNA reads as TGTGCCAGCAGTCCGAGACAGAGCTACGAGCAGTACTTC. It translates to CASSPRQSYEQYF.

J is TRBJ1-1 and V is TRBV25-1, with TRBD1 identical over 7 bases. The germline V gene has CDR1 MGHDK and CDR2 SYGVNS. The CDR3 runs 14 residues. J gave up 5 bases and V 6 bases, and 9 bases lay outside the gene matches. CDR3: CASRERGPQTEAFF. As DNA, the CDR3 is TGTGCCAGCAGAGAAAGGGGGCCACAAACTGAAGCTTTCTTT.

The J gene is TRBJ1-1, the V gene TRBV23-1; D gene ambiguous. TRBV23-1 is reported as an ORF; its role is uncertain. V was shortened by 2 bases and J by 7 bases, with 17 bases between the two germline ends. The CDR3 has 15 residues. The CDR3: CASSQDLCRGSEAFF. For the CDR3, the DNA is TGCGCCAGCAGTCAAGATCTATGTAGAGGAAGTGAAGCTTTCTTT.

As DNA, the CDR3 is TGTGCCAGCAGTTACTCGATGAGAGCCATGAACACTGAAGCTTTCTTT. As protein: CASSYSMRAMNTEAFF. The gene calls are TRBV6-5 and TRBJ1-1; no definite D call. V was trimmed by 0 bases and J by 0 bases, leaving 11 bases between them. The germline CDR1 and CDR2 sequences are MNHEY and SVGAGI. The CDR3 is 16 amino acids.

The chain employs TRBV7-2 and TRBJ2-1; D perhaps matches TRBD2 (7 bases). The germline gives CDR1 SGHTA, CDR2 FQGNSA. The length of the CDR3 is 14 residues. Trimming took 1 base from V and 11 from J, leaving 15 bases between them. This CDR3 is CASSLGTGGGKQFF. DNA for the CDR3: TGTGCCAGCAGCTTAGGGACCGGCGGGGGCAAGCAGTTCTTC.

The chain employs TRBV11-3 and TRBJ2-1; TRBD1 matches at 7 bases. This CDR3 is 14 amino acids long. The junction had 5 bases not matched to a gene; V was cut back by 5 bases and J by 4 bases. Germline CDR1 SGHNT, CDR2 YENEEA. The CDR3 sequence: CASSPGTVYNEQFF. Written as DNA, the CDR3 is TGTGCCAGCAGCCCCGGGACAGTATACAATGAGCAGTTCTTC. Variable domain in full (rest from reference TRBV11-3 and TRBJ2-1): EAGVVQSPRYKIIEKKQPVAFWCNPISGHNTLYWYLQNLGQGPELLIRYENEEAVDDSQLPKDRFSAERLKGVDSTLKIQPAELGDSAVYLCASSPGTVYNEQFFGPGTRLTVL.

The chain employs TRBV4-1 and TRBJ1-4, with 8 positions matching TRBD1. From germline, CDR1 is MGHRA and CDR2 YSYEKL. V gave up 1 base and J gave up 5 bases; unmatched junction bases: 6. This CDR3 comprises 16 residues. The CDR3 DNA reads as TGCGCCAGCAGCCAAGCAGCAGGGGGCGTAAATGAAAAACTGTTTTTT. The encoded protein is CASSQAAGGVNEKLFF.

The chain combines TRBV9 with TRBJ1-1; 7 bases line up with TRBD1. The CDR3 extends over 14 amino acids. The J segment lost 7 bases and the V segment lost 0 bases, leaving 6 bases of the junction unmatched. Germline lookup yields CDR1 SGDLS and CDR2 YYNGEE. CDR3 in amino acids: CASSVDTGDSEAFF. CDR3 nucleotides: TGTGCCAGCAGCGTAGATACGGGGGACAGTGAAGCTTTCTTT.

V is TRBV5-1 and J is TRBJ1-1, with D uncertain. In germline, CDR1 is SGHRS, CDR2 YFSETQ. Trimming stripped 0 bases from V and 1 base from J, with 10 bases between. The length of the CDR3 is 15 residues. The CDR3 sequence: CASSLVSETNTEAFF. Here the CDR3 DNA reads TGCGCCAGCAGCTTGGTAAGCGAGACGAACACTGAAGCTTTCTTT.

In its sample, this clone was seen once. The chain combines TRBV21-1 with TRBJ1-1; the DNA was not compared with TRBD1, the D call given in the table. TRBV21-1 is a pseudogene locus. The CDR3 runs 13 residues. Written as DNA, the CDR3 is TGTGCCAGCAGCAATAGGGGGCAGCGTGAAGCTTTCTTT. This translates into CASSNRGQREAFF.

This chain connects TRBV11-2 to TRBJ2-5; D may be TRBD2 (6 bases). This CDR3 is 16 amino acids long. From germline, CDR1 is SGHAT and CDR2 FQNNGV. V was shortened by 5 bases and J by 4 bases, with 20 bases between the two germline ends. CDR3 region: CASSPLRWGVAETQYF. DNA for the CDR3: TGTGCCAGCAGCCCCCTCCGGTGGGGGGTCGCAGAGACCCAGTACTTC.

The chain's CDR3 is CATSRSIDGGGTNTGELFF. As DNA, the CDR3 is TGTGCCACCAGCAGGTCCATCGACGGCGGGGGGACTAACACCGGGGAGCTGTTTTTT. V usage is TRBV15 and J usage is TRBJ2-2, with TRBD2 matching 8 bases. The CDR3 is 19 residues long. V shed 3 bases and J 2 bases; nucleotides not matched to a gene: 14. Germline CDR1 reads LNHNV; CDR2 reads YYDKDF (reference sequence).

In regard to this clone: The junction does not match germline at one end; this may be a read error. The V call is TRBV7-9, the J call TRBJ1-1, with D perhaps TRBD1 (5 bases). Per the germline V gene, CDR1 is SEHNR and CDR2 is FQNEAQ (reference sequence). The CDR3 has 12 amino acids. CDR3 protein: CASSLMGTEALF. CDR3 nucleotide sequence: TGTGCCAGCAGCTTGATGGGGACTGAAGCTCTCTTT.

The CDR3 reads CASSTGPVDTIYF. CDR3 nucleotide sequence: TGCGCCAGCAGCACAGGACCCGTCGACACCATATATTTT. The chain links TRBV5-1 to TRBJ1-3, with a weak D call TRBD1 (5 bases). Trimming took off 4 bases at V and 8 bases at J, with 13 bases between the two ends. The CDR3 is 13 residues long. Germline-derived CDR1 and CDR2 are SGHRS and YFSETQ.

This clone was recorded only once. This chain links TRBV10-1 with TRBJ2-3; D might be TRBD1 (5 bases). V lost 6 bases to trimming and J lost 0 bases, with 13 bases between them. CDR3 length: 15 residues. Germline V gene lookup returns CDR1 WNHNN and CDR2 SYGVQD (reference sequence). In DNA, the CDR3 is TGCGCCAGCAGCGACTTTAGGGGCAGCACAGATACGCAGTATTTT. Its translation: CASSDFRGSTDTQYF.

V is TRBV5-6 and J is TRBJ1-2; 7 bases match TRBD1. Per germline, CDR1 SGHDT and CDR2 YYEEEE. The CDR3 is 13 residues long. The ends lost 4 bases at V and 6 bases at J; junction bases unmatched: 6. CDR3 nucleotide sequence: TGTGCCAGCAGCACCGGGACAGAGAATGGCTACACCTTC. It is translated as CASSTGTENGYTF.

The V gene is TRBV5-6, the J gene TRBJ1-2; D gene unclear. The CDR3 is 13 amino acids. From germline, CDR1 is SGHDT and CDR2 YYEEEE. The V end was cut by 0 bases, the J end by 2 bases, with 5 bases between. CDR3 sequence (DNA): TGTGCCAGCAGCTTGGGAGGAAACTATGGCTACACCTTC. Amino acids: CASSLGGNYGYTF.